This TCR beta chain stems from a study of cytomegalovirus exposure and HLA in healthy donors. Study-wide findings and caveats: Overall, under 200 TCR beta chains were annotated as cytomegalovirus-associated. Cytomegalovirus status was reportedly diagnosed by the classifier with high sensitivity and specificity. Most of the TCR beta V segments (in an earlier analysis) were productive either about 90% or about 30% of the time. V- and J-gene trimming of TCR beta was linked (in a later analysis) to a missense DCLRE1C variant.

Concerning this clone itself: What it binds is not known.

It was with 60 Vbeta and 13 Jbeta primers that the PCR ran. TCRdb keeps only in-frame clones here, not all; method: immunoSEQ multiplex PCR. The data contain 150,000 to 200,000 clones, roughly 85% of them singletons. Trimming took 5 bases from V and 1 from J, leaving 9 bases between them. This CDR3 has 13 amino acids. CDR1 is GTSNPN and CDR2 is SVGIG in the germline V gene (reference sequence). This receptor was taken from a woman between 50 and 59 years old in good health and CMV-seronegative. The sample consisted of PBMCs. The rearrangement links TRBV30 to TRBJ1-5; D is perhaps TRBD1 (5 bases). Written as DNA, the CDR3 is TGTGCCTGGGGGAGGGACAGCAATCAGCCCCAGCATTTT. Translation: CAWGRDSNQPQHF.